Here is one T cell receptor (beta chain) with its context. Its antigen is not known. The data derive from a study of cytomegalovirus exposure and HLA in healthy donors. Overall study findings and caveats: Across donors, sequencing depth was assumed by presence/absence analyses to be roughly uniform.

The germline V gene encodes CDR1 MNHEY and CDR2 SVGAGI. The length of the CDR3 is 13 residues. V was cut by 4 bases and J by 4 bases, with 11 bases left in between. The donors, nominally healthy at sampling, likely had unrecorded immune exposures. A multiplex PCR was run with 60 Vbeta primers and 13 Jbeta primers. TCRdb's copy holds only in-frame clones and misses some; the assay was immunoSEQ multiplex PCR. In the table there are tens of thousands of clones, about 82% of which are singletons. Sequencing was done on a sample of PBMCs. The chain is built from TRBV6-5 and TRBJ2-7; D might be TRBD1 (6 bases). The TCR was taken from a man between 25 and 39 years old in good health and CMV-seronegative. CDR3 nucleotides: TGTGCCAGCAGTTTCGTAGGGGGTTACGAGCAGTACTTC. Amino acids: CASSFVGGYEQYF.